The following is a T cell receptor (beta chain) sequence with its context. The data were taken from a study of blood T cell repertoires in COVID-19. Study-level information: Collection of acute and convalescent COVID-19 samples took place in the United States, Italy and Spain. From T cells, B-cell-depleted T cells, or PBMCs came the material, which was cDNA or gDNA.

CDR1 LGHDT and CDR2 YNNKEL come from the germline V gene (reference sequence). There are 16 residues in the CDR3. Unmatched junction bases numbered 9, after V lost 2 bases and J lost 5 bases. As processed by the authors: Reference gene primer amplification in the assay estimated nucleated cell counts. The data were produced by immunoSEQ multiplex PCR, yet TCRdb's version contains in-frame clones alone and is incomplete. The V and J calls and clone size come from that table; D and trimming were worked out from the DNA. The sample lists about 360,000 clones; around 88% were seen once. The source material was peripheral blood. This TCR came from a woman aged 55-69 years with COVID-19, enrolled during active disease. The chain is built from TRBV3-1 (or the pseudogene TRBV3-2) and TRBJ2-3, with 8 bases fitting TRBD1. CDR3: CASSQRTGYVGDTQYF. In DNA form, the CDR3 reads TGTGCCAGCAGCCAACGGACAGGGTATGTTGGAGATACGCAGTATTTT.